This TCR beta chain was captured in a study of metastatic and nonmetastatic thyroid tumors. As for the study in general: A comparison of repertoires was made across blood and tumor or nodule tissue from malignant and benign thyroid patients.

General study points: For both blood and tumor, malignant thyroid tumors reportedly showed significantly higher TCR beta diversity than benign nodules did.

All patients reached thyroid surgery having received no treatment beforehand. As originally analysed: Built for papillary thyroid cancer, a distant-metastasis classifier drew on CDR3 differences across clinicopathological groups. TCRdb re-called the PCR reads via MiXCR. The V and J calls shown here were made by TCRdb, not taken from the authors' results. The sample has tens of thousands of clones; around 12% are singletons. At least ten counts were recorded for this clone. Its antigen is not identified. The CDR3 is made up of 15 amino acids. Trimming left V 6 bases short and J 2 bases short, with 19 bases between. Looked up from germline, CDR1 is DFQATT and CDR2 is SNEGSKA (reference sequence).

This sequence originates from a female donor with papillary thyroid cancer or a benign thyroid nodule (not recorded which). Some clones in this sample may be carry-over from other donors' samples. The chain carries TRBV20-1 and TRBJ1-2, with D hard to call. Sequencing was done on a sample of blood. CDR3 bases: TGCAGTGCGAGCCCCCGGAACCCCAGAAACTATGGCTACACCTTC. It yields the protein CSASPRNPRNYGYTF.